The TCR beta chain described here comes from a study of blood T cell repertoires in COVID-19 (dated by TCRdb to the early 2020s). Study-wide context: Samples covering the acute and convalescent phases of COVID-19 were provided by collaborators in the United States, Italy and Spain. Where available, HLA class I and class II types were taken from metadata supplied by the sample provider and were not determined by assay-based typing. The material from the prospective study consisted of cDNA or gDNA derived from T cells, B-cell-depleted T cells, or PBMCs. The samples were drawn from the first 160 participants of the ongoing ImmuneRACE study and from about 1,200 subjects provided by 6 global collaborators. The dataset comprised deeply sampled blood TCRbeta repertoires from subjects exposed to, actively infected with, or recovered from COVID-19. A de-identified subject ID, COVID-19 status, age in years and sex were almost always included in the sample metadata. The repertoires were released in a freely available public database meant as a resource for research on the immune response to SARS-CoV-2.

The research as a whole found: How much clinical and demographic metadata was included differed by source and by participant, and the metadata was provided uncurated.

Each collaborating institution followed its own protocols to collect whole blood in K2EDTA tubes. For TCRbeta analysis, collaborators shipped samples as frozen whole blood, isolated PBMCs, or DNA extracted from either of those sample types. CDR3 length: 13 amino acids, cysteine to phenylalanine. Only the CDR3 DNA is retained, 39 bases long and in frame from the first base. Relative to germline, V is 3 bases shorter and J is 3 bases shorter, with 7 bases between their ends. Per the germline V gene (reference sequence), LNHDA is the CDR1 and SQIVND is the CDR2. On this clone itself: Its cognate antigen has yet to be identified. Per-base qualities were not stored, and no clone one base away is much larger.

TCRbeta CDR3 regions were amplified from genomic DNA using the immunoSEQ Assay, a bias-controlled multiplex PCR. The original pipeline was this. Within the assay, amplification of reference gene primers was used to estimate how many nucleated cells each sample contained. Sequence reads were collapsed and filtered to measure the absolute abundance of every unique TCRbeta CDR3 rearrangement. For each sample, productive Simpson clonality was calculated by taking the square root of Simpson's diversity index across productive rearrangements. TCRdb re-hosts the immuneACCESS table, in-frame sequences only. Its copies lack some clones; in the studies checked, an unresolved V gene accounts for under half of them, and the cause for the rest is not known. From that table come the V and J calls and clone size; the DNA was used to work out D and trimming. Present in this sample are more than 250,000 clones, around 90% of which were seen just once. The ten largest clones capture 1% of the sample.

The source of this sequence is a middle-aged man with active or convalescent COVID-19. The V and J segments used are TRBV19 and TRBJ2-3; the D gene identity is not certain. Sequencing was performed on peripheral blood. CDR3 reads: CASSISETDTQYF. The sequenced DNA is TGTGCCAGTAGTATTAGTGAGACAGATACGCAGTATTTT.